A single sample is the source of the 7 T cell receptor beta chains below, sequenced in a study of cytomegalovirus exposure and HLA in healthy donors. The PCR contained 60 Vbeta and 13 Jbeta primers. Data came from immunoSEQ multiplex PCR; TCRdb stores just in-frame clones and leaves some out. Of some 220,000 clones detected, around four fifths appear once; the ten largest clones hold approximately 0.62%. Specimen: PBMCs. Receptors were obtained from a woman between 40 and 50 years old in good health and CMV-seronegative.

This clone was seen many times. This chain connects TRBV2 to TRBJ1-5; D gene unclear. CDR3 length equals 14 residues. The V gene lost 5 bases and the J gene lost 2 bases, with 10 bases spanning the gap. The germline CDR1 and CDR2 sequences are SNHLY and FYNNEI. The CDR3 region has the DNA TGTGCCAGCAGTCCAGACGGGGGCAATCAGCCCCAGCATTTT. Its protein is CASSPDGGNQPQHF.

The CDR3 loop is CASSVGQAVNSGNTIYF. The CDR3 DNA is TGTGCCAGTAGTGTGGGACAGGCAGTTAACTCTGGAAACACCATATATTTT. The genes are TRBV19 and TRBJ1-3; TRBD1 matches 8 bases. The trim removed 5 bases at V and 0 bases at J, leaving 9 bases unmatched. Germline CDR1 reads LNHDA; CDR2 reads SQIVND (reference sequence). The CDR3 spans 17 residues. Full variable domain (missing parts from reference TRBV19 and TRBJ1-3): DGGITQSPKYLFRKEGQNVTLSCEQNLNHDAMYWYRQDPGQGLRLIYYSQIVNDFQKGDIAEGYSVSREKKESFPLTVTSAQKNPTAFYLCASSVGQAVNSGNTIYFGEGSWLTVV.

The rearrangement uses TRBV29-1 and TRBJ1-1; maybe TRBD1 (5 bases). The V end lost 5 bases, the J end lost 6 bases, and 13 bases lay between the germline ends. The CDR3 is made up of 12 amino acids. The V gene's germline CDR1 is SQVTM and CDR2 ANQGSEA. CDR3 residues: CSVRRGWAEAFF. The CDR3 nucleotides read TGCAGCGTTAGAAGGGGTTGGGCTGAAGCTTTCTTT. Combining the CDR3 with reference TRBV29-1 and TRBJ1-1 gives the whole variable domain SAVISQKPSRDICQRGTSLTIQCQVDSQVTMMFWYRQQPGQSLTLIATANQGSEATYESGFVIDKFPISRPNLTFSTLTVSNMSPEDSSIYLCSVRRGWAEAFFGQGTRLTVV.

The chain combines TRBV7-9 with TRBJ2-7; D might be TRBD2 (6 bases). V lost 5 bases and J 2 bases, leaving 10 bases between the germline ends. The CDR3 extends over 13 amino acids. Germline CDR1 reads SEHNR; CDR2 reads FQNEAQ (reference sequence). The CDR3 sequence is CASSPSGPYEQYF. The CDR3 region has the DNA TGTGCCAGCAGCCCCAGCGGGCCCTACGAGCAGTACTTC.

The chain carries TRBV5-1 and TRBJ2-1; TRBD1 aligns across 7 bases. This CDR3 spans 15 amino acids. V gave up 2 bases and J gave up 5 bases; unmatched junction bases: 7. Germline V gene data show CDR1 as SGHRS and CDR2 as YFSETQ. CDR3 loop: CASSFLTGWNNEQFF. Here the CDR3 DNA reads TGCGCCAGCAGCTTCCTGACAGGGTGGAACAATGAGCAGTTCTTC.

This clone was detected only a few times. This sequence joins TRBV7-6 and TRBJ2-7; TRBD1 aligns across 8 bases. The CDR3 loop spans 16 amino acids. Germline assignment: CDR1 SGHVS and CDR2 FNYEAQ. The trim removed 0 bases at V and 5 bases at J, leaving 9 bases unmatched. The CDR3 region has the DNA TGTGCCAGCAGCTTAGCACCCAGGGGGCGAAAGGACGAGCAGTACTTC. It codes for CASSLAPRGRKDEQYF.

The chain uses TRBV20-1 and TRBJ2-5; perhaps TRBD1 as D (5 bases). The V end was cut by 8 bases, the J end by 5 bases, with 12 bases between. CDR3 length: 11 amino acids. Germline assignment: CDR1 DFQATT and CDR2 SNEGSKA (reference sequence). The CDR3 sequence: CSSRVWETQYF. CDR3 nucleotides: TGCAGTTCCAGGGTATGGGAGACCCAGTACTTC.